This T cell receptor (beta chain) was obtained from a study of T cells in Graves' hyperthyroidism and ophthalmopathy. The sample holds a few counts of this clonotype. Its antigen is not known. Active moderate-to-severe ophthalmopathy, Clinical Activity Score at least 3, NOSPECS at least 4, under 3 months' duration. Exclusion of a patient resulted from uncontrolled infection, other autoimmune disease, pregnancy or lactation. PBMCs were collected from a roughly 9.7 ml volume of fresh peripheral blood. TCR beta CDR3 regions were amplified from RNA transcripts. First-round RT-PCR of the TCR CDR3 relied on the HTBI primer set. TCRdb itself ran the multiplex PCR reads through MiXCR, one entry per CDR3 protein. The sample has under 250,000 distinct CDR3 sequences, around 26% seen once. Study observations and caveats: Blood also contained most expanded thyroid clonotypes above 0.001.

The clonotype was recovered from a woman in her forties with Graves' ophthalmopathy. The specimen sequenced was blood.

CDR3 DNA sequence: TGTGCCACCTTACATGAGGCCATTCAGTACTTC. As protein: CATLHEAIQYF. V and J are TRBV19 and TRBJ2-4, with D unresolved. Germline CDR1 LNHDA, CDR2 SQIVND (reference sequence). The CDR3 has 11 amino acids. Deletions cut 10 bases from V and 9 bases from J, with 13 bases between.